This TCR beta chain was identified during a study of blood T cell repertoires in COVID-19. The table came from immunoSEQ multiplex PCR; TCRdb's copy has only in-frame clones and leaves some out. The data show 200,000 or so clones, less than 90% seen once. Trimming left V 7 bases short and J 5 bases short, with 21 bases between. This CDR3 spans 15 amino acids. The TCR was taken from a man in his sixties or seventies with active or convalescent COVID-19. The gene calls are TRBV5-3 and TRBJ1-1, with D possibly being TRBD1 (5 bases). TRBV5-3 is marked as an open reading frame, function uncertain. The source material was peripheral blood. Written as DNA, the CDR3 is TGTGCCAGACATGTATGGGGCGTCGGGAGAACTGAAGCTTTCTTT. Amino acid sequence: CARHVWGVGRTEAFF.